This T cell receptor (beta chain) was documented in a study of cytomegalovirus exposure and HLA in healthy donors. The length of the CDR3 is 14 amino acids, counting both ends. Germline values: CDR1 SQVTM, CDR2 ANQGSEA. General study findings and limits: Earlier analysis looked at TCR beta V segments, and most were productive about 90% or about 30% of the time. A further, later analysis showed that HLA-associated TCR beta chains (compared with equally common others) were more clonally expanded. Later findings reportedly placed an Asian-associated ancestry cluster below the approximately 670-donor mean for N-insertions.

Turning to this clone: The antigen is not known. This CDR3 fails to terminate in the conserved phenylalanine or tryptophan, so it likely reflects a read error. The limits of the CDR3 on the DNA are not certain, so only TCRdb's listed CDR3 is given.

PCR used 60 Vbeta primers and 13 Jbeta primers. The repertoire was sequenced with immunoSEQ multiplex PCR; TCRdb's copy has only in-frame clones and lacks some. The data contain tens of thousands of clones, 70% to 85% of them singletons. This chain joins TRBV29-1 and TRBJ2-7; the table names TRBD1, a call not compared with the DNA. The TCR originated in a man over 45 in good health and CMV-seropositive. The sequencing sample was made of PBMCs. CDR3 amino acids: CSVPPGQPARLGSS.